This T cell receptor (beta chain) was captured in a study of low-dose radiotherapy and immunotherapy resistance in tumors. Study-level background: A dose of 300 mg of oral aspirin was taken by patients daily for four cycles from cycle 1 day 1.

Germline V CDR1 and CDR2: MDHEN, SYDVKM. V dropped 6 bases and J dropped 2; count of bases not matched to a gene: 8. The length of the CDR3 is 17 residues. Primers used for first-strand cDNA, a TRAV- and TRBV-specific set, covered both alpha and beta chains. The authors amplified TCRs for 20 to 25 PCR cycles with a constant-region primer and a V-primer adapter. TCRdb itself ran the reads through MiXCR, one entry per CDR3 protein. The top ten clones hold roughly 7.1% of a sample with roughly 13,000 distinct CDR3 sequences, roughly 66% of them seen once. This chain connects TRBV28 to TRBJ2-3; 13 nucleotides line up with TRBD2. The clonotype was recovered from a human donor with advanced metastatic prostate, ovarian, gallbladder or colorectal cancer (not recorded which). This table probably holds off-target reads from a library built for another chain. The CDR3 DNA is TGTGCCAGCAGAACACGACTAGCGGGGGGATTCACAGATACGCAGTATTTT. Amino acids: CASRTRLAGGFTDTQYF.